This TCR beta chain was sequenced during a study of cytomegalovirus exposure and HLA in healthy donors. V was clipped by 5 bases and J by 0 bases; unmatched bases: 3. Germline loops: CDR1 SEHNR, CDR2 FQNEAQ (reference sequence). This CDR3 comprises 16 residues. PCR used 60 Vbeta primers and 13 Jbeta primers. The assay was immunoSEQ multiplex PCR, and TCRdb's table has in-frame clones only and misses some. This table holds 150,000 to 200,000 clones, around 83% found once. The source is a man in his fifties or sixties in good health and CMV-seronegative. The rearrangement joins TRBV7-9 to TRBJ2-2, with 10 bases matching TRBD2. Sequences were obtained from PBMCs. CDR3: CASSAGLAANTGELFF. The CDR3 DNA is TGTGCCAGCAGCGCCGGACTAGCGGCGAACACCGGGGAGCTGTTTTTT.